The T cell receptor (beta chain) described here comes from a study of T cells in Graves' hyperthyroidism and ophthalmopathy. Study-level information: Pretreatment peripheral blood was obtained at initial diagnosis.

The cohort's ophthalmopathy patients, a group with duration under 3 months, had a Clinical Activity Score of at least 3 and a NOSPECS grade of at least 4. Pregnant or lactating patients were excluded, as were those with uncontrolled infection or other autoimmune disease. Authors of the study amplified TCR beta CDR3 regions from RNA transcripts. The study used the HTBI primer set for a first-round RT-PCR of the TCR CDR3. A single record per CDR3 protein comes from TCRdb applying MiXCR to the multiplex PCR reads. This table holds about 410,000 distinct CDR3 sequences, about 14% found once. This clonotype was observed once. A read error may produce the germline difference seen at one junction end. The receptor was isolated from a woman under 40 with Graves' ophthalmopathy. The sequencing sample was made of blood.

The CDR3 DNA reads TGTGCCAGCAGCTGGACTAGCGGGGGGTACCAAGAGACCCAGGACTTC. This gives the protein CASSWTSGGYQETQDF. The V call is TRBV7-2, the J call TRBJ2-5; 14 bases line up with TRBD2. There are 16 residues in the CDR3. Germline V lookup: CDR1 SGHTA, CDR2 FQGNSA.